This T cell receptor (beta chain) was recovered during a study of T cell changes during pregnancy in multiple sclerosis. Assay used: immunoSEQ multiplex PCR; TCRdb lists only in-frame clones, some missing. The sample lists over 50,000 clones; 92% were seen once. CDR3 length: 14 amino acids. The germline CDR1 and CDR2 sequences are SNHLY and FYNNEI. The V segment lost 6 bases and the J segment 5 bases; nucleotides outside the gene matches: 4. The chain uses TRBV2 and TRBJ2-2, with 9 bases fitting TRBD1. Sequenced here: CD4+ T cells from peripheral blood mononuclear cells, sampled after pregnancy. The clonotype was recovered from a female donor with multiple sclerosis, enrolled in a pregnancy study. CDR3: CASRGQGRTGELFF. CDR3 sequence (DNA): TGTGCCAGCAGGGGACAGGGTAGGACCGGGGAGCTGTTTTTT. Full variable domain (missing parts from reference TRBV2 and TRBJ2-2): EPEVTQTPSHQVTQMGQEVILRCVPISNHLYFYWYRQILGQKVEFLVSFYNNEISEKSEIFDDQFSVERPDGSNFTLKIRSTKLEDSAMYFCASRGQGRTGELFFGEGSRLTVL.